This TCR beta chain was identified in a study of blood T cell repertoires in COVID-19. Study details: Samples of COVID-19 (acute and convalescent) were obtained from the United States, Italy and Spain.

Germline V CDR1 and CDR2: LGHNT, FRNRAP. Trimming took 3 bases from V and 7 from J, leaving 13 bases between them. The CDR3 is 14 amino acids. Libraries were prepared by immunoSEQ multiplex PCR; TCRdb keeps only in-frame clonotypes and omits some of them. The sample lists 200,000 to 250,000 clones, approximately 83% occurring once. This clone was seen only a few times. The chain has TRBV12-5 and TRBJ1-5; D possibly corresponds to TRBD1 (5 bases). Sample: PBMCs or T cells enriched from blood (not recorded which). The clonotype originates from a woman aged 40 to 55 who had been exposed to COVID-19. CDR3: CASGFSGDGQPQHF. DNA of the CDR3: TGTGCTAGTGGTTTTTCGGGGGACGGGCAGCCCCAGCATTTT.